These 27 T cell receptor beta chains came from one sample sequenced in a study of blood T cell repertoires in COVID-19. Some clones are missing from TCRdb's copy, which holds only in-frame ones; the method was immunoSEQ multiplex PCR. The data show around 290,000 clones, roughly 86% seen once. Material: PBMCs or T cells enriched from blood (not recorded which). These receptors all stem from a woman in her 30s who had recovered from COVID-19.

This chain links TRBV6-2 or TRBV6-3 with TRBJ2-7; the D gene is possibly TRBD1 (6 bases). In germline, CDR1 is MNHEY, CDR2 SVGEGT. CDR3 length: 14 residues. V lost 5 bases and J 6 bases, leaving 17 bases between the germline ends. The CDR3 DNA is TGTGCCAGCAGTGGATGGGGGCTGGCCCCCGAGCAGTACTTC. Amino acids: CASSGWGLAPEQYF.

The chain links TRBV18 to TRBJ1-6; no firm D call. The CDR3 consists of 16 residues. Germline V lookup: CDR1 KGHSH, CDR2 LQKENI. With 2 bases removed from V and 0 bases from J, the gap between germline ends came to 8 bases. CDR3: CASSPTASSYNSPLHF. In DNA, the CDR3 is TGTGCCAGCTCACCAACTGCGAGCTCCTATAATTCACCCCTCCACTTT. The full variable domain, with the rest looked up from reference TRBV18 and TRBJ1-6, is NAGVMQNPRHLVRRRGQEARLRCSPMKGHSHVYWYRQLPEEGLKFMVYLQKENIIDESGMPKERFSAEFPKEGPSILRIQQVVRGDSAAYFCASSPTASSYNSPLHFGNGTRLTVT.

J is TRBJ2-3 and V is TRBV2; D unclear. The V end lost 4 bases, the J end lost 2 bases, and 13 bases lay between the germline ends. The germline gives CDR1 SNHLY, CDR2 FYNNEI. The CDR3 spans 15 residues. CDR3 residues: CASSGEATYTDTQYF. Here the CDR3 DNA reads TGTGCCAGCAGTGGCGAGGCTACCTACACAGATACGCAGTATTTT.

A single count supports this clone. The gene calls are TRBV5-1 and TRBJ2-5; 14 bases align to TRBD2. The CDR3 length is 18 residues. CDR1 is SGHRS, CDR2 YFSETQ, per germline. With V trimmed by 0 bases and J by 2 bases, 6 bases remained unmatched. The CDR3 DNA follows: TGCGCCAGCAGCTTGGGACTAGCGGGAGGGGCGGTGCAAGAGACCCAGTACTTC. The encoded protein is CASSLGLAGGAVQETQYF.

V gene TRBV27 combines with J gene TRBJ2-7; weak D call: TRBD1 (6 bases). Trimming stripped 5 bases from V and 5 bases from J, with 16 bases between. The CDR3 is 14 residues long. Germline CDR1 reads MNHEY; CDR2 reads SMNVEV (reference sequence). CDR3 amino acids: CASSPVAGAHEQYF. CDR3 nucleotides: TGTGCCAGCAGTCCGGTGGCAGGGGCCCACGAGCAGTACTTC.

J is TRBJ1-4 and V is TRBV6-6, with D possibly TRBD1 on 6 matching bases. The germline CDR1 and CDR2 sequences are MNHNY and SVGAGI (reference sequence). The CDR3 covers 18 residues. V was trimmed by 6 bases and J by 8 bases, leaving 28 bases between them. CDR3 region: CASRRTPGSGGASEKLFF. The CDR3 DNA follows: TGTGCCAGCAGACGAACTCCCGGGTCCGGGGGGGCGAGCGAAAAACTGTTTTTT.

Many counts were recorded for this clone. The V call is TRBV7-3, the J call TRBJ2-3, with 10 nucleotides matching TRBD2. Germline CDR1 SGHTA, CDR2 FQGTGA. This CDR3 is built from 19 residues. J gave up 0 bases and V 3 bases, and 12 bases lay outside the gene matches. Here the CDR3 DNA reads TGTGCCAGCAGCTTCCAGACAGGGGCACTAGCGGGGAGCACAGATACGCAGTATTTT. Its translation: CASSFQTGALAGSTDTQYF.

This sequence joins TRBV2 and TRBJ1-5; D call uncertain. Per germline, CDR1 SNHLY and CDR2 FYNNEI. The germline V and J ends were trimmed by 4 bases and 7 bases, with 8 bases remaining between them. This CDR3 is 12 amino acids long. DNA of the CDR3: TGTGCCAGCAGTGTCGAGGCACAGCCCCAGCATTTT. This gives the protein CASSVEAQPQHF.

This chain uses TRBV29-1 with TRBJ1-2; 10 bases are shared with TRBD1. V lost 3 bases to trimming and J lost 5 bases; unmatched junction nucleotides: 6. Germline V gene lookup returns CDR1 SQVTM and CDR2 ANQGSEA. This CDR3 region has 14 residues. The CDR3 DNA sequence: TGCAGCGTTGAGGACTGGGACAGGGGTTATGGCTACACCTTC. The encoded protein is CSVEDWDRGYGYTF.

The chain is built from TRBV13 and TRBJ2-7; 7 nucleotides align to TRBD2. With V trimmed by 6 bases and J by 2 bases, 10 bases remained unmatched. There are 15 residues in the CDR3. The germline V gene encodes CDR1 PRHDT and CDR2 FYEKMQ (reference sequence). CDR3 DNA: TGTGCCAGCAGTTCAAGCGGGGCCCTAACCTACGAGCAGTACTTC. Translating it yields CASSSSGALTYEQYF.

The chain couples TRBV10-3 to TRBJ2-7; 10 bases are shared with TRBD2. With V trimmed by 7 bases and J by 5 bases, 14 bases remained unmatched. The CDR3 consists of 16 residues. Per the germline V gene, CDR1 is ENHRY and CDR2 is SYGVKD. CDR3 loop: CAITESRRLAGDEQYF. The CDR3 bases are TGTGCCATCACCGAATCCAGGCGTCTAGCGGGAGACGAGCAGTACTTC.

The V call is TRBV11-3, the J call TRBJ1-3; D is unclear. This CDR3 spans 14 amino acids. The V gene's germline CDR1 is SGHNT and CDR2 YENEEA. Trimming cost V 1 base and J 7 bases, with 11 bases left between them. DNA of the CDR3: TGTGCCAGCAGCTTAGTCTTCCCGAGTAACACCATATATTTT. Protein sequence: CASSLVFPSNTIYF.

The chain has TRBV9 and TRBJ2-3, with TRBD2 identical over 8 bases. J lost 2 bases, V lost 4 bases, and 6 bases had no gene match. The CDR3 contains 15 residues. Looked up from germline, CDR1 is SGDLS and CDR2 is YYNGEE. Here the CDR3 DNA reads TGTGCCAGCAGCAGGCGAGCGGGGGTCACAGATACGCAGTATTTT. Amino acid sequence: CASSRRAGVTDTQYF.

The chain recombines TRBV11-3 with TRBJ1-1; 9 bases line up with TRBD1. The CDR3 loop spans 14 amino acids. The V and J ends lost 4 bases and 6 bases, in that order; junction bases with no gene match: 6. Germline V gene data show CDR1 as SGHNT and CDR2 as YENEEA. The CDR3 here is CASSSGTGIAEAFF. For the CDR3, the DNA is TGTGCCAGCAGCTCAGGGACAGGGATCGCTGAAGCTTTCTTT. Full variable domain (missing parts from reference TRBV11-3 and TRBJ1-1): EAGVVQSPRYKIIEKKQPVAFWCNPISGHNTLYWYLQNLGQGPELLIRYENEEAVDDSQLPKDRFSAERLKGVDSTLKIQPAELGDSAVYLCASSSGTGIAEAFFGQGTRLTVV.

This sequence joins TRBV4-3 and TRBJ2-7; D is possibly TRBD2 (5 bases). The CDR3 contains 17 residues. V lost 2 bases and J 3 bases, leaving 20 bases between the germline ends. CDR1 and CDR2 from the germline V gene are LGHNA and YSLEER. The CDR3 DNA is TGCGCCAGCAGCCAACGGGAAGGGTTTCTTCGGAACTACGAGCAGTACTTC. Residues: CASSQREGFLRNYEQYF.

The chain has TRBV5-6 and TRBJ2-2; D possibly corresponds to TRBD1 (6 bases). Trimming shortened V by 0 bases and J by 1 base, and 13 bases separated the two germline ends. The CDR3 has 17 residues. CDR1 is SGHDT, CDR2 YYEEEE, per germline. CDR3 residues: CASSLEHLTGNTGELFF. The CDR3 region has the DNA TGTGCCAGCAGCTTGGAGCATCTGACAGGGAACACCGGGGAGCTGTTTTTT.

This clone was picked up one time. The rearrangement joins TRBV9 to TRBJ1-2, with D tentatively TRBD1 (6 bases). The CDR3 contains 14 residues. CDR1 is SGDLS, CDR2 YYNGEE, per germline. Deletions cut 0 bases from V and 4 bases from J, with 10 bases between. The CDR3 region is CASSVGRGLYGYTF. CDR3 in DNA: TGTGCCAGCAGCGTAGGGCGGGGGCTCTATGGCTACACCTTC.

V and J are TRBV30 and TRBJ1-1; D ambiguous. The CDR3 totals 14 residues. Trimming removed 1 base at V and 2 bases at J, with 11 bases between. CDR1 is GTSNPN, CDR2 SVGIG, per germline (reference sequence). The CDR3 region has the DNA TGTGCCTGGAGTGCTTGGGCAGGCAACACTGAAGCTTTCTTT. The encoded protein is CAWSAWAGNTEAFF.

V gene TRBV19 combines with J gene TRBJ1-2; D is uncertain. V was cut by 3 bases and J by 5 bases, with 16 bases left in between. Germline V CDR1 and CDR2: LNHDA, SQIVND (reference sequence). This CDR3 is built from 15 residues. For the CDR3, the DNA is TGTGCCAGTAGTATCACAGTTCGGGATGGGTATGGCTACACCTTC. It translates to CASSITVRDGYGYTF.

The chain links TRBV4-1 to TRBJ1-1; TRBD1 matches 8 bases. The CDR3 runs 14 residues. The V segment lost 7 bases and the J segment 6 bases; nucleotides outside the gene matches: 10. Germline values: CDR1 MGHRA, CDR2 YSYEKL. CDR3 DNA sequence: TGCGCCAGCAACTCAAGACAGGGGACGGCTGAAGCTTTCTTT. Translated, it gives CASNSRQGTAEAFF.

V is TRBV6-5 and J is TRBJ2-1, with D possibly matching TRBD2 (6 bases). The CDR3 sequence is 16 residues long. Germline V gives CDR1 MNHEY, CDR2 SVGAGI. The V and J ends lost 2 bases and 5 bases respectively, with 16 bases between them. The CDR3 here is CASSYGQGLRNNEQFF. The DNA for the CDR3 is TGTGCCAGCAGTTACGGGCAGGGACTCCGCAACAATGAGCAGTTCTTC.

This clone was picked up a small number of times. This chain uses TRBV28 with TRBJ1-2; tentative D call: TRBD1 (6 bases). Germline V gene lookup returns CDR1 MDHEN and CDR2 SYDVKM. CDR3 size: 15 residues. V lost 1 base and J lost 6, with 15 bases in between. CDR3 nucleotide sequence: TGTGCCAGCAGTTTATCGACGACAGGCTGGGATGGCTACACCTTC. As protein: CASSLSTTGWDGYTF.

The chain employs TRBV3-1 (or the pseudogene TRBV3-2) and TRBJ1-1, with D perhaps TRBD1 (5 bases). The V and J ends lost 4 bases and 4 bases respectively, with 10 bases between them. The CDR3 contains 13 residues. Germline loops: CDR1 LGHDT, CDR2 YNNKEL (reference sequence). CDR3 in DNA: TGTGCCAGCAGCCTCGGGGGGGGCACTGAAGCTTTCTTT. It yields the protein CASSLGGGTEAFF.

This clone was observed once. V and J are TRBV30 and TRBJ1-2; D is uncertain. V dropped 0 bases and J dropped 3 bases, with 8 bases sitting between them. This CDR3 has 13 amino acids. Per the germline V gene, CDR1 is GTSNPN and CDR2 is SVGIG (reference sequence). CDR3 DNA sequence: TGTGCCTGGAGTGTAGGTCTAGACTATGGCTACACCTTC. This gives the protein CAWSVGLDYGYTF.

The chain recombines TRBV12-3 or TRBV12-4 with TRBJ1-3, with no clear D. The ends were cut back, 5 bases at V and 8 bases at J, with 7 bases in the middle. The CDR3 loop spans 11 amino acids. CDR3 protein: CASSGLDTIYF. The CDR3 coding sequence is TGTGCCAGCAGTGGACTCGACACCATATATTTT.

V usage is TRBV5-1 and J usage is TRBJ1-5; 8 bases are shared with TRBD1. The CDR3 sequence is 15 residues long. V lost 4 bases and J lost 4; bases outside the gene matches: 7. In germline, CDR1 is SGHRS, CDR2 YFSETQ. The CDR3 DNA follows: TGCGCCAGCAGCCCCGGGACAGGTACGAATCAGCCCCAGCATTTT. It specifies CASSPGTGTNQPQHF. The full variable domain, in which reference TRBV5-1 and TRBJ1-5 provide the parts outside the CDR3, is KAGVTQTPRYLIKTRGQQVTLSCSPISGHRSVSWYQQTPGQGLQFLFEYFSETQRNKGNFPGRFSGRQFSNSRSEMNVSTLELGDSALYLCASSPGTGTNQPQHFGDGTRLSIL.

This sequence joins TRBV6-5 and TRBJ1-1; unclear D gene. Trimming removed 8 bases at V and 8 bases at J, with 21 bases between. Germline V gene data show CDR1 as MNHEY and CDR2 as SVGAGI. The CDR3 covers 14 residues. This CDR3 reads CASQLEYNRVEAFF. The CDR3 DNA is TGTGCCAGCCAGCTCGAATACAACAGAGTGGAAGCTTTCTTT.